This TCR beta chain was recorded in a study of response to subunit inactivated influenza vaccine. Broader study findings: That few new T cells are recruited by each seasonal influenza vaccination was the authors' suggestion.

On this clonotype: Its antigen is undetermined.

The CDR3 has 17 residues. Germline-derived CDR1 and CDR2 are ENHRY and SYGVKD. With V trimmed by 5 bases and J by 4 bases, 12 bases remained unmatched. TCRdb reprocessed the RT-PCR reads via MiXCR and lists one record per CDR3 protein. The top ten hold around 9.9% of the sample, which has about 780,000 distinct CDR3 sequences, roughly 18% seen once. This chain uses TRBV10-3 with TRBJ2-1; 9 bases fit TRBD1. This receptor was identified in a middle-aged man who received an inactivated influenza vaccine. The sequencing here drew on PBMCs from blood, taken around 5 days after vaccination. The CDR3 region has the DNA TGTGCCATCAGTAATCTGGACAGGGGATTATCGTACAATGAGCAGTTCTTC. Its translation: CAISNLDRGLSYNEQFF.